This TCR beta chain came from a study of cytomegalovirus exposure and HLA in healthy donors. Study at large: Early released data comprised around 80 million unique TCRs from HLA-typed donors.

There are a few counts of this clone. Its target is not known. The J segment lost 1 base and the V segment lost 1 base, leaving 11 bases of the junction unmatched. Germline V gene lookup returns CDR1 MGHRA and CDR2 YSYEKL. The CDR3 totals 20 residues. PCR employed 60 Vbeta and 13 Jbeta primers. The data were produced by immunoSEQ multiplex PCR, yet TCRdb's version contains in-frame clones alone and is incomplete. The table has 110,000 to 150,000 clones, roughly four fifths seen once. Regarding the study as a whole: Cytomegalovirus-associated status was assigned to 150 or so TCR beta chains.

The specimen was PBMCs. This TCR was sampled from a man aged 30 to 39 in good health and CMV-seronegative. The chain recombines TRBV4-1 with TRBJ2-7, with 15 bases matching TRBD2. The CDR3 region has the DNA TGCGCCAGCAGCCAAGCCGGGACTAGCGGGGGGTACCCCTTTTCCTACGAGCAGTACTTC. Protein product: CASSQAGTSGGYPFSYEQYF.